This passage covers 10 T cell receptor beta chains from one sample sequenced in a study of immune evolution from preneoplasia to lung adenocarcinoma. Measured with immunoSEQ multiplex PCR; TCRdb has only the in-frame clones, and not every one. This table has approximately 6,000 clones, approximately 80% appearing once. Source material: FFPE lung adenocarcinoma in situ tissue. The source of these receptors is a donor at least 70 years old with lung adenocarcinoma.

V is TRBV21-1 and J is TRBJ1-1; the table's D call, TRBD1, was not checked against the DNA. TRBV21-1 is listed as a pseudogene. This CDR3 spans 14 amino acids. The CDR3 DNA reads TGTGCCAGCAGCACCCGGGACAGGGACACTGAAGCTTTCTTT. This translates into CASSTRDRDTEAFF.

This sequence joins TRBV11-2 and TRBJ2-5; 7 bases are shared with TRBD2. The germline gives CDR1 SGHAT, CDR2 FQNNGV. The CDR3 spans 15 residues. With V trimmed by 4 bases and J by 2 bases, 7 bases remained unmatched. CDR3 region: CASSSATSSQETQYF. CDR3 bases: TGTGCCAGCAGCTCCGCGACTAGCAGTCAAGAGACCCAGTACTTC. The full variable domain, completed using reference TRBV11-2 and TRBJ2-5, is EAGVAQSPRYKIIEKRQSVAFWCNPISGHATLYWYQQILGQGPKLLIQFQNNGVVDDSQLPKDRFSAERLKGVDSTLKIQPAKLEDSAVYLCASSSATSSQETQYFGPGTRLLVL.

The chain is built from TRBV6-6 and TRBJ2-3, with 10 bases matching TRBD2. V lost 4 bases to trimming and J lost 2 bases; unmatched junction nucleotides: 3. CDR3 length: 15 amino acids. Looked up from germline, CDR1 is MNHNY and CDR2 is SVGAGI (reference sequence). This CDR3 reads CASSLAGGTTDTQYF. The DNA for the CDR3 is TGTGCCAGCAGTTTAGCGGGAGGTACCACAGATACGCAGTATTTT.

V is TRBV5-1 and J is TRBJ1-4; 7 bases are shared with TRBD1. V gave up 7 bases and J gave up 0 bases; unmatched junction bases: 6. Germline V CDR1 and CDR2: SGHRS, YFSETQ. The CDR3 spans 15 residues. This chain's CDR3 is CASGIQGATNEKLFF. Written as DNA, the CDR3 is TGCGCCAGCGGGATCCAGGGGGCAACTAATGAAAAACTGTTTTTT.

The rearrangement uses TRBV7-8 and TRBJ1-2; 7 bases line up with TRBD1. Looked up from germline, CDR1 is SGHVS and CDR2 is FQNEAQ. This CDR3 has 16 residues. Trimming cost V 1 base and J 7 bases; bases outside gene matches: 12. CDR3 nucleotide sequence: TGTGCCAGCAGCTTAGGGATTAGGGGGCCGGCAGCTGGCTACACCTTC. This encodes CASSLGIRGPAAGYTF.

The rearrangement links TRBV28 to TRBJ1-1, with D possibly matching TRBD1 (5 bases). V lost 7 bases to trimming and J lost 0 bases, with 15 bases between them. Germline assignment: CDR1 MDHEN and CDR2 SYDVKM. This CDR3 spans 15 amino acids. As DNA, the CDR3 is TGTGCCAGCAAAGGAGGAGGGGCCTTGAACACTGAAGCTTTCTTT. This codes for CASKGGGALNTEAFF.

J is TRBJ2-7 and V is TRBV27; 9 bases fit TRBD2. Germline V gene data show CDR1 as MNHEY and CDR2 as SMNVEV (reference sequence). CDR3 length: 14 residues. The V and J ends lost 2 bases and 3 bases, in that order; junction bases with no gene match: 2. The CDR3 region has the DNA TGTGCCAGCAGTTTAGGAGCGGGAGGCTACGAGCAGTACTTC. Translation gives CASSLGAGGYEQYF.

This clone was detected a few times. The V call is TRBV6-5, the J call TRBJ2-3, with D hard to call. This CDR3 has 11 amino acids. V lost 6 bases and J 6 bases, leaving 7 bases between the germline ends. Germline CDR1 reads MNHEY; CDR2 reads SVGAGI. This chain's CDR3 is CASSLYDTQYF. As DNA, the CDR3 is TGTGCCAGCAGCCTGTACGATACGCAGTATTTT.

This chain uses TRBV2 with TRBJ2-3; 8 bases line up with TRBD1. Germline V CDR1 and CDR2: SNHLY, FYNNEI. The V segment lost 2 bases and the J segment 0 bases; nucleotides outside the gene matches: 1. This CDR3 is 15 amino acids long. CDR3 in DNA: TGTGCCAGCAGTGAACAGGGGGCCAGCACAGATACGCAGTATTTT. It specifies CASSEQGASTDTQYF.

The V call is TRBV7-9, the J call TRBJ1-1; the D gene is possibly TRBD1 (5 bases). The V and J ends lost 5 bases and 6 bases respectively, with 13 bases between them. Germline V gene data show CDR1 as SEHNR and CDR2 as FQNEAQ (reference sequence). CDR3 length: 13 amino acids. The CDR3: CASSRDGGAEAFF. DNA of the CDR3: TGTGCCAGCAGCAGGGACGGAGGGGCTGAAGCTTTCTTT. Filled out from reference TRBV7-9 and TRBJ1-1, the complete variable domain reads DTGVSQNPRHKITKRGQNVTFRCDPISEHNRLYWYRQTLGQGPEFLTYFQNEAQLEKSRLLSDRFSAERPKGSFSTLEIQRTEQGDSAMYLCASSRDGGAEAFFGQGTRLTVV.